Listed here are 10 T cell receptor beta chains from one sample, sequenced in a study of T cell responses to AZD1222 COVID-19 vaccine. Only in-frame clones appear in the TCRdb table, and some are missing; sequencing was by immunoSEQ multiplex PCR. The table shows about 110,000 clones, with 88% occurring only once. Sequencing was performed on peripheral blood, taken on day 0 of MenACWY control vaccination. These receptors originate from an adult in good health.

The chain links TRBV18 to TRBJ2-3, with 8 positions matching TRBD2. This CDR3 contains 15 residues. The germline CDR1 and CDR2 sequences are KGHSH and LQKENI. After removal of 3 bases from V and 5 bases from J, the junction contained 7 bases not matched to a gene. Here the CDR3 reads CASSPPSGREDTQYF. The CDR3 DNA follows: TGTGCCAGCTCACCCCCTAGCGGGCGGGAAGATACGCAGTATTTT.

CDR3 region: CATSALGRPQHF. In DNA, the CDR3 is TGTGCCACCAGTGCCCTCGGGCGGCCCCAGCATTTT. The rearrangement joins TRBV24-1 to TRBJ1-5; no clear D. The CDR3 length is 12 residues. Trimming shortened V by 5 bases and J by 9 bases, and 10 bases separated the two germline ends. Germline CDR1 KGHDR, CDR2 SFDVKD.

The rearrangement links TRBV27 to TRBJ2-7, with TRBD1 matching 8 bases. This CDR3 has 15 residues. Per the germline V gene, CDR1 is MNHEY and CDR2 is SMNVEV (reference sequence). V was clipped by 10 bases and J by 7 bases; unmatched bases: 18. This CDR3 reads CATSMGQGAYREQYF. CDR3 in DNA: TGTGCCACCTCTATGGGGCAGGGGGCCTATCGGGAGCAGTACTTC.

This clone has only a few counts. DNA of the CDR3: TGTGCCAGCAGTTTATCGTCTGGGCAGGGTGAAAAACTGTTTTTT. Protein sequence: CASSLSSGQGEKLFF. The chain recombines TRBV27 with TRBJ1-4, with TRBD1 as a possible D gene (5 bases). The CDR3 loop spans 15 amino acids. The V end lost 0 bases, the J end lost 7 bases, and 12 bases lay between the germline ends. Germline CDR1 reads MNHEY; CDR2 reads SMNVEV (reference sequence).

The chain combines TRBV4-1 with TRBJ1-3; maybe TRBD1 (6 bases). Germline assignment: CDR1 MGHRA and CDR2 YSYEKL. The CDR3 is 15 residues long. The V end was cut by 0 bases, the J end by 2 bases, with 8 bases between. CDR3 coding DNA: TGCGCCAGCAGCCAAGAAGGGGGGGCTGGAAACACCATATATTTT. It specifies CASSQEGGAGNTIYF.

Turning to this clone: This CDR3 is also generated by other DNA sequences in the sample. The chain recombines TRBV4-3 with TRBJ2-3; TRBD2 aligns across 13 bases. Per the germline V gene, CDR1 is LGHNA and CDR2 is YSLEER. The CDR3 loop spans 16 amino acids. V dropped 0 bases and J dropped 4; count of bases not matched to a gene: 1. CDR3 in DNA: TGCGCCAGCAGCCAAGAACTAGCGGGAGGGCCAGATACGCAGTATTTT. Amino acids: CASSQELAGGPDTQYF.

The chain recombines TRBV29-1 with TRBJ2-5; D not certain. This CDR3 has 12 residues. The V end lost 4 bases, the J end lost 5 bases, and 11 bases lay between the germline ends. The germline V gene has CDR1 SQVTM and CDR2 ANQGSEA. In DNA form, the CDR3 reads TGCAGCGTTGGGCTTAGTAGGGAGACCCAGTACTTC. As protein: CSVGLSRETQYF.

In DNA form, the CDR3 reads TGCGCCAGCAGCCAAACATCGTTTTACAGGGGGCATGAAAAACTGTTTTTT. It encodes CASSQTSFYRGHEKLFF. V and J are TRBV4-1 and TRBJ1-4; 9 bases match TRBD1. Germline assignment: CDR1 MGHRA and CDR2 YSYEKL. This CDR3 is built from 17 residues. The trim removed 2 bases at V and 6 bases at J, leaving 10 bases unmatched.

The V and J genes are TRBV10-2 and TRBJ2-1; no firm D call. The V end lost 5 bases, the J end lost 1 base, and 9 bases lay between the germline ends. CDR1 is WSHSY and CDR2 is SAAADI in the germline V gene. The CDR3 extends over 14 amino acids. CDR3 bases: TGCGCCAGCAGTCCGGACGGATCCTACAATGAGCAGTTCTTC. Translation: CASSPDGSYNEQFF.

V gene TRBV5-6 combines with J gene TRBJ1-6; D is ambiguous. Germline V gene sequence: CDR1 SGHDT, CDR2 YYEEEE. The V and J ends lost 4 bases and 8 bases respectively, with 13 bases between them. The CDR3 runs 14 residues. Written as DNA, the CDR3 is TGTGCCAGCAGCCGCGACGCCGGGGATTCACCCCTCCACTTT. Translated: CASSRDAGDSPLHF.